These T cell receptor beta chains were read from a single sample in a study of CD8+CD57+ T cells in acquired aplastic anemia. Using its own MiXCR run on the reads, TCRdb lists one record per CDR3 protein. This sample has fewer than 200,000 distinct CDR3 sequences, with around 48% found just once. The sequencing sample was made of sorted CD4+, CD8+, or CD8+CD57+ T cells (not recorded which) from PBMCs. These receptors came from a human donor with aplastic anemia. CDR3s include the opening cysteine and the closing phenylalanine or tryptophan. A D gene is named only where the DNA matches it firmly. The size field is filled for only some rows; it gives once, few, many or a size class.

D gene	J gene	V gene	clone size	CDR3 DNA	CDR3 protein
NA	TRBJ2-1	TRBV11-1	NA	TGTGCCAGCAGCTTACAGGGTGCCTACAATGAGCAGTTCTTC	CASSLQGAYNEQFF
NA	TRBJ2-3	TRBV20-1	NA	TGCGGTGCTAGAGCGGCCGTTCCCACAGATACGCAGTATTTT	CGARAAVPTDTQYF
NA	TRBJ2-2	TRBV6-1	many	TGTGCCAGCAGCCGGCCAGGGATTAGCGCCGGGGAGCTGTTTTTT	CASSRPGISAGELFF
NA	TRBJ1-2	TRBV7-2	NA	TGTGCCATCAAGTCGGGAGGTGGCTACACCTTC	CAIKSGGGYTF
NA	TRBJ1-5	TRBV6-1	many	TGTGCCAGCAGTGAAGCTCTGCCGGGGGGCCATCAGCCCCAGCATTTT	CASSEALPGGHQPQHF
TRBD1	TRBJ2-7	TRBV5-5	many	TGTGCCAGCAGCTTGGCATTTACAGGGGCATCCTACGAGCAGTACTTC	CASSLAFTGASYEQYF
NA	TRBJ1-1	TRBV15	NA	TGTGCCACCAGCAGAGTGGGTGAGGCTGAAGCTTTCTTT	CATSRVGEAEAFF
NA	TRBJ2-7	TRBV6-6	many	TGTGCCAGCAGTCCCCCAAGGCGGCATATTAGTTACGAGCAGTACTTC	CASSPPRRHISYEQYF
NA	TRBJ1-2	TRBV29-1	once	TGCAGCGTTTTAGGGGGGGCAGGAGCTAACTATGGCTACACCTTC	CSVLGGAGANYGYTF
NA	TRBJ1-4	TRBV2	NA	TGTGCCAGCAAGGATGCAACTAATGAAAAACTGTTTTTT	CASKDATNEKLFF
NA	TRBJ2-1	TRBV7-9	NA	TGTGCCAGCAGCTTAACATCCAATGAGCAGTTCTTC	CASSLTSNEQFF
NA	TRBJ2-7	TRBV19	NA	TGTGCCAGTAGGGACGGACCCTACGAGCAGTACTTC	CASRDGPYEQYF
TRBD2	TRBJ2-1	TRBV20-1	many	TGCAGTGCTCGACTAGCGGGTAACAATGAGCAGTTCTTC	CSARLAGNNEQFF
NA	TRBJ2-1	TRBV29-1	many	TGCAGCGGTACCAACAATGAGCAGTTCTTC	CSGTNNEQFF
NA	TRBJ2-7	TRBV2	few	TGTGCCAGCAGTGAGAGACACTACGAGCAGTACTTC	CASSERHYEQYF
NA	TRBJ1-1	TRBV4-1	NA	TGCGCCAGCAGCCAAGATCGGGGGGGAGGCAAAGCTGAAGCTCTCTTT	CASSQDRGGGKAEALF
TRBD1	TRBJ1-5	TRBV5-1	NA	TGCGCCAGCAGCCCGGGACAGGGGTCTCCACCCCAGCATTTT	CASSPGQGSPPQHF
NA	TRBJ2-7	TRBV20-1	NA	TGCAGTGCACCCGGGTCGGTACCTGTACGGTACTTC	CSAPGSVPVRYF
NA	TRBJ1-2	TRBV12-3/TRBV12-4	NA	TGTGCCAGCAGTTTCAAACGGGGCTACACCTTC	CASSFKRGYTF
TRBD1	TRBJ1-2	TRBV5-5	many	TGTGCCAGCAGCTTGCCGTCTGGGGACAGGGGCTACACCTTC	CASSLPSGDRGYTF
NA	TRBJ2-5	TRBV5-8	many	TGTGCCAGCAGCTCCAACAGGATTACCAAAGAGACCCAGTACTTC	CASSSNRITKETQYF
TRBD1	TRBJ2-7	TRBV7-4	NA	TGTGCCAGCAGCTTAAGGAACAGGGGGCGCGGCTACGAGCAGTACTTC	CASSLRNRGRGYEQYF
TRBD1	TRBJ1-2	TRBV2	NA	TGTGCCAGCAGCCGGGACAGGGGGCTCTATGGCTACACCTTC	CASSRDRGLYGYTF
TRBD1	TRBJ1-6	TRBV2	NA	TGTGCCAGCAGTCGGGGACAGAGAGATTCACCCCTCCACTTT	CASSRGQRDSPLHF
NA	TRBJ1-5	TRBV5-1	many	TGCGCCAGCAGCGTTACAGGGTTGTATCAGCCCCAGCATTTT	CASSVTGLYQPQHF
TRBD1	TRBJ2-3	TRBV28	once	TGTGCCAGCAGTTCAGCGGGACAGGGAACAGATACGCAGTATTTT	CASSSAGQGTDTQYF
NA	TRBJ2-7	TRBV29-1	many	TGCAGCGTTAAGAACGAGCGGAGGGGGAACGAGCAGTACTTC	CSVKNERRGNEQYF
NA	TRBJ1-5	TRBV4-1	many	TGCGCCAGCAGCCAAGATTCAGGGATGGGCAATCAGCCCCAGCATTTT	CASSQDSGMGNQPQHF
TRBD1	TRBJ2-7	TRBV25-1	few	TGTGCCAGCAGTGAATCTGGGACAGCCTACGAGCAGTACTTC	CASSESGTAYEQYF
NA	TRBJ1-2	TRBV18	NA	TGTGCCTGCTCTCTCACACGTAACTATGGCTACACCTTC	CACSLTRNYGYTF
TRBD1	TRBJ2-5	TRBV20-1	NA	TGCAGTGCTCCGACAGGGGAAGAGACCCAGTACTTC	CSAPTGEETQYF
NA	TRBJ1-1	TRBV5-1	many	TGCGCCAGCAGCTTGGAGCTAACAGGGAACACTGAAGCTTTCTTT	CASSLELTGNTEAFF
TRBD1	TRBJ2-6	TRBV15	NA	TGTGCCACCAGCAGTTCCGGGACAGGGGGCTTGCGTGGTGGGGCCAACGTCCTGACTTTC	CATSSSGTGGLRGGANVLTF
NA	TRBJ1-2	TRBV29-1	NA	TGCAGCGGCCTGACAGCGCTCGGCTACACCTTC	CSGLTALGYTF
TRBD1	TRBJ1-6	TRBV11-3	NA	TGTGCCAGCAGCTTATGGGGCCGGGACAGTTCACCCCTCCACTTT	CASSLWGRDSSPLHF
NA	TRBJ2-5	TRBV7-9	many	TGTGCCAGCAGCCTCGGGACGGTCCAAGAGACCCAGTACTTC	CASSLGTVQETQYF
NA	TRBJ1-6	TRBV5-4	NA	TGTGCCAGCAGCTTGGCGGGGGGCCTGGGTAATTCACCCCTCCACTTT	CASSLAGGLGNSPLHF
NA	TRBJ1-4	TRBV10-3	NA	TGTGCCATCAGAAAGAGCAGGGGCGCTAATGAAAAACTGTTTTTT	CAIRKSRGANEKLFF
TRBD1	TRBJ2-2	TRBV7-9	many	TGTGCCAGCAGCCCCGAGACAGGGGGCCTGACCGGGGAGCTGTTTTTT	CASSPETGGLTGELFF
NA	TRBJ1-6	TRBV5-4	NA	TGTGCCAGCAGCTCGGCAGGGTGGAATTCACCCCTCCACTTT	CASSSAGWNSPLHF